These T cell receptor beta chains were read from a single sample in a study of blood T cell repertoires in COVID-19. Only in-frame clones appear in the TCRdb table, and some are missing; sequencing was by immunoSEQ multiplex PCR. The sample holds approximately 220,000 clones, 80% to 90% seen once. Sequenced sample: PBMCs or T cells enriched from blood (not recorded which). These receptors originate from a woman in her twenties or thirties who had been exposed to COVID-19. The CDR3 runs from the conserved cysteine through the conserved F or W. Fields, in order: clone size, D gene, V gene, CDR3 length, J gene, CDR3 protein, CDR3 DNA. D genes are given only for firm matches. The size field is filled for only some rows; it gives once, few, many or a size class.

size: .; D: TRBD2; V: TRBV2; length: 16; J: TRBJ2-3; CDR3: CASRHPTSGTTDTQYF; DNA: TGTGCCAGCAGACACCCGACTAGCGGGACCACAGATACGCAGTATTTT
size: .; D: .; V: TRBV2; length: 15; J: TRBJ1-2; CDR3: CASRRSGQRNYGYTF; DNA: TGTGCCAGCAGGAGGTCCGGACAACGGAACTATGGCTACACCTTC
size: once; D: .; V: TRBV30; length: 14; J: TRBJ1-1; CDR3: CAWMRARMNTEAFF; DNA: TGTGCCTGGATGAGGGCTCGGATGAACACTGAAGCTTTCTTT
size: once; D: .; V: TRBV5-1; length: 13; J: TRBJ1-6; CDR3: CASSLVAGSPLHF; DNA: TGCGCCAGCAGCTTGGTGGCAGGCTCACCCCTCCACTTT
size: .; D: .; V: TRBV27; length: 13; J: TRBJ1-1; CDR3: CASSLGSIGRAFF; DNA: TGTGCCAGCAGTTTGGGGAGTATCGGGAGGGCTTTCTTT
size: .; D: .; V: TRBV2; length: 12; J: TRBJ2-5; CDR3: CASRKTEETQYF; DNA: TGTGCCAGCAGGAAGACAGAAGAGACCCAGTACTTC
size: .; D: TRBD1; V: TRBV5-1; length: 12; J: TRBJ2-7; CDR3: CASSLEGAEQYF; DNA: TGCGCCAGCAGCTTGGAGGGGGCCGAGCAGTACTTC
size: .; D: TRBD1; V: TRBV4-1; length: 13; J: TRBJ2-7; CDR3: CASSHSDRAGQYF; DNA: TGCGCCAGCAGCCACAGCGACAGGGCTGGGCAGTACTTC
size: .; D: .; V: TRBV5-1; length: 13; J: TRBJ2-1; CDR3: CASSAGPMGEQFF; DNA: TGCGCCAGCAGCGCGGGACCCATGGGTGAGCAGTTCTTC
size: .; D: .; V: TRBV7-2; length: 15; J: TRBJ1-2; CDR3: CASSLVSDRNYGYTF; DNA: TGTGCCAGCAGCTTAGTATCCGACAGAAACTATGGCTACACCTTC
size: .; D: .; V: TRBV3-1/TRBV3-2; length: 15; J: TRBJ2-3; CDR3: CASSTRTAGADTQYF; DNA: TGTGCCAGCAGCACGCGGACCGCAGGGGCAGATACGCAGTATTTT
size: .; D: TRBD1; V: TRBV18; length: 16; J: TRBJ1-3; CDR3: CASSPFGTGRGNTIYF; DNA: TGTGCCAGCTCGCCGTTCGGGACAGGGCGCGGAAACACCATATATTTT
size: once; D: TRBD1; V: TRBV19; length: 15; J: TRBJ1-3; CDR3: CASSPRTGAGNTIYF; DNA: TGTGCCAGTAGTCCACGGACAGGGGCTGGAAACACCATATATTTT
size: .; D: TRBD1; V: TRBV9; length: 14; J: TRBJ1-5; CDR3: CASSAGGGNQPQHF; DNA: TGTGCCAGCAGCGCAGGGGGAGGCAATCAGCCCCAGCATTTT
size: .; D: .; V: TRBV18; length: 16; J: TRBJ2-7; CDR3: CASSPYGDTSSYEQYF; DNA: TGTGCCAGCTCACCTTATGGGGACACTAGCTCCTACGAGCAGTACTTC
size: .; D: TRBD1; V: TRBV11-2; length: 12; J: TRBJ2-7; CDR3: CASSLRGYEQYF; DNA: TGTGCCAGCAGCCTCAGGGGGTACGAGCAGTACTTC
size: .; D: TRBD1; V: TRBV6-2/TRBV6-3; length: 16; J: TRBJ1-5; CDR3: CASSSIRDRANQPQHF; DNA: TGTGCCAGCAGTTCAATCCGGGACAGGGCAAATCAGCCCCAGCATTTT
size: .; D: .; V: TRBV3-1/TRBV3-2; length: 15; J: TRBJ1-5; CDR3: CASSQGAGLGQPQHF; DNA: TGTGCCAGCAGCCAAGGGGCAGGATTAGGTCAGCCCCAGCATTTT
size: .; D: TRBD2; V: TRBV3-1/TRBV3-2; length: 14; J: TRBJ2-1; CDR3: CASSQEWAGGEQFF; DNA: TGTGCCAGCAGCCAAGAATGGGCGGGGGGCGAGCAGTTCTTC
size: once; D: .; V: TRBV3-1/TRBV3-2; length: 15; J: TRBJ2-4; CDR3: CASSQGRGALNIQYF; DNA: TGTGCCAGCAGCCAGGGTCGGGGGGCCCTAAACATTCAGTACTTC
size: .; D: .; V: TRBV19; length: 14; J: TRBJ1-2; CDR3: CASSSYLGGYGYTF; DNA: TGTGCCAGTAGCAGCTACTTAGGGGGCTATGGCTACACCTTC
size: once; D: .; V: TRBV19; length: 14; J: TRBJ1-2; CDR3: CARNGQSVNYGYTF; DNA: TGTGCCAGGAATGGACAGAGCGTTAACTATGGCTACACCTTC
size: .; D: .; V: TRBV29-1; length: 11; J: TRBJ1-2; CDR3: CSVYRSYGYTF; DNA: TGCAGCGTCTACCGGAGCTATGGCTACACCTTC
size: few; D: TRBD1; V: TRBV5-1; length: 16; J: TRBJ1-4; CDR3: CASSWGTGGVSEKLFF; DNA: TGCGCCAGCAGCTGGGGGACAGGGGGAGTTTCTGAAAAACTGTTTTTT
size: .; D: TRBD1; V: TRBV5-5; length: 18; J: TRBJ1-5; CDR3: CASSLAAGGLLANQPQHF; DNA: TGTGCCAGCAGCTTGGCGGCAGGGGGACTCCTAGCAAATCAGCCCCAGCATTTT
size: .; D: .; V: TRBV10-3; length: 13; J: TRBJ1-2; CDR3: CAITTGQWNGYTF; DNA: TGTGCCATCACAACTGGACAGTGGAATGGCTACACCTTC
size: .; D: .; V: TRBV27; length: 15; J: TRBJ1-4; CDR3: CASSLGGEVFEKLFF; DNA: TGTGCCAGCAGTTTGGGGGGGGAAGTCTTTGAAAAACTGTTTTTT
size: .; D: .; V: TRBV15; length: 14; J: TRBJ1-4; CDR3: CATSLTGTQFRLFF; DNA: TGTGCCACCAGCCTCACAGGGACCCAATTCAGGTTGTTTTTT
size: once; D: .; V: TRBV6-5; length: 12; J: TRBJ1-5; CDR3: CASRQSNQPQHF; DNA: TGTGCCAGTCGACAGAGCAATCAGCCCCAGCATTTT
size: .; D: .; V: TRBV10-1; length: 18; J: TRBJ2-2; CDR3: CASSDRIPGPNDTGELFF; DNA: TGCGCCAGCAGTGACAGGATTCCCGGTCCCAACGACACCGGGGAGCTGTTTTTT
size: .; D: TRBD1; V: TRBV9; length: 16; J: TRBJ1-3; CDR3: CASSTGQGYSGNTIYF; DNA: TGTGCCAGCAGCACTGGACAGGGCTACTCTGGAAACACCATATATTTT
size: .; D: .; V: TRBV4-1; length: 15; J: TRBJ2-7; CDR3: CASSEYNLDRHEQYF; DNA: TGCGCCAGCAGCGAATACAACCTAGACCGCCACGAGCAGTACTTC
size: .; D: .; V: TRBV11-3; length: 14; J: TRBJ1-1; CDR3: CASSLGGGSTEAFF; DNA: TGTGCCAGCAGCCTGGGCGGGGGGAGCACTGAAGCTTTCTTT
size: .; D: .; V: TRBV19; length: 16; J: TRBJ2-2; CDR3: CASKQEGATNTGELFF; DNA: TGTGCCAGTAAACAGGAGGGGGCAACGAACACCGGGGAGCTGTTTTTT
size: few; D: .; V: TRBV30; length: 14; J: TRBJ1-3; CDR3: CAWVGGGTGNTIYF; DNA: TGTGCCTGGGTTGGTGGAGGAACGGGAAACACCATATATTTT
size: .; D: .; V: TRBV5-1; length: 14; J: TRBJ2-7; CDR3: CASSLAGRGYEQYF; DNA: TGCGCCAGCAGCTTGGCAGGCAGGGGCTACGAGCAGTACTTC
size: once; D: TRBD1; V: TRBV6-1; length: 16; J: TRBJ1-5; CDR3: CASSEKAGGGNQPQHF; DNA: TGTGCCAGCAGTGAAAAGGCAGGGGGCGGCAATCAGCCCCAGCATTTT
size: .; D: TRBD1; V: TRBV19; length: 16; J: TRBJ2-1; CDR3: CASSIDRDRGYNEQFF; DNA: TGTGCCAGTAGTATAGATAGGGACAGGGGCTACAATGAGCAGTTCTTC
size: .; D: .; V: TRBV4-1; length: 15; J: TRBJ2-7; CDR3: CASSQGLVGDYEQYF; DNA: TGCGCCAGCAGCCAAGGACTAGTGGGGGACTACGAGCAGTACTTC
size: .; D: TRBD2; V: TRBV29-1; length: 18; J: TRBJ2-1; CDR3: CSVYEVGEGLISYNEQFF; DNA: TGCAGCGTTTACGAGGTCGGGGAGGGCCTAATCTCCTACAATGAGCAGTTCTTC